The entry below gives a single TCR beta chain sequence along with its context. This sample was included in a study of blood T cell repertoires in COVID-19. Produced via immunoSEQ multiplex PCR; TCRdb's table is partial and in-frame only. The sample records some 260,000 clones, about 89% being singletons. This CDR3 is 13 amino acids long. Trimming removed 6 bases from V and 2 bases from J; junction bases left unmatched: 3. Germline lookup yields CDR1 KGHSH and CDR2 LQKENI. Donors were grouped by their self-reported clinical history. The study counted Cohort 3 donors as recovered given two negative PCRs, clearance, or symptom resolution.

This receptor was taken from a man aged 40-49 years who had recovered from COVID-19. Sequenced sample: PBMCs or T cells enriched from blood (not recorded which). The chain carries TRBV18 and TRBJ1-1, with 7 bases identical to TRBD1. The CDR3 DNA sequence: TGTGCCAGCTCTTACAGGGGCAACACTGAAGCTTTCTTT. This sequence encodes CASSYRGNTEAFF. Full variable domain (missing parts from reference TRBV18 and TRBJ1-1): NAGVMQNPRHLVRRRGQEARLRCSPMKGHSHVYWYRQLPEEGLKFMVYLQKENIIDESGMPKERFSAEFPKEGPSILRIQQVVRGDSAAYFCASSYRGNTEAFFGQGTRLTVV.